Only a few counts were recorded for the clone carrying this TCR beta chain. This sample stems from a study of cytomegalovirus exposure and HLA in healthy donors. PCR primers comprised 60 Vbeta and 13 Jbeta primers. Libraries were prepared by immunoSEQ multiplex PCR; TCRdb keeps only in-frame clonotypes and omits some of them. The table records around 130,000 clones, under 85% of them present only once. Sequencing was done on a sample of PBMCs. This receptor was taken from a boy aged 10-17 years in good health and CMV-seronegative.

The CDR3 spells CASSLSRNYEQYF. The DNA for the CDR3 is TGCGCCAGCAGCTTGTCTAGAAACTACGAGCAGTACTTC. The V gene is TRBV5-1, the J gene TRBJ2-7; D gene unclear. V was clipped by 1 base and J by 3 bases, with 8 bases between them. Germline V gene lookup returns CDR1 SGHRS and CDR2 YFSETQ. This CDR3 comprises 13 residues.